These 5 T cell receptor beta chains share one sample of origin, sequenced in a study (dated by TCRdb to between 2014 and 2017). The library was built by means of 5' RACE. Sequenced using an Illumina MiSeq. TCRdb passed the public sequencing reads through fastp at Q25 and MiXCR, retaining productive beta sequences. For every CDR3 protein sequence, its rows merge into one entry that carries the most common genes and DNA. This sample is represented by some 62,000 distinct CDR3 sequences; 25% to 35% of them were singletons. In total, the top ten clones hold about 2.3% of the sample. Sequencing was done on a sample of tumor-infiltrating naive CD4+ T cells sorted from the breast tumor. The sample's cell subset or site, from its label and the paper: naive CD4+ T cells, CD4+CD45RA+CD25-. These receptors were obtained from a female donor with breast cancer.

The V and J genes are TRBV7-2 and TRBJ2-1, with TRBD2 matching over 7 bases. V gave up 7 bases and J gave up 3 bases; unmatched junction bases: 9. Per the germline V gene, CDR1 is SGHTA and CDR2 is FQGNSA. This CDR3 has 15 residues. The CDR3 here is CASNPSGEVYNEQFF. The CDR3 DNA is TGTGCCAGCAACCCGAGCGGGGAAGTCTACAATGAGCAGTTCTTC.

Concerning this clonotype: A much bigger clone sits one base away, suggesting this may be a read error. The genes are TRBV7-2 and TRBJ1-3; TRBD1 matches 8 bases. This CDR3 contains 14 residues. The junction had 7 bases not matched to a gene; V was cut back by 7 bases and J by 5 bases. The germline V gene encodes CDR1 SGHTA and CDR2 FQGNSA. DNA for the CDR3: TGTGCCAGCAACCCCGGGACAGGCCGAAACACCATATATTTT. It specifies CASNPGTGRNTIYF.

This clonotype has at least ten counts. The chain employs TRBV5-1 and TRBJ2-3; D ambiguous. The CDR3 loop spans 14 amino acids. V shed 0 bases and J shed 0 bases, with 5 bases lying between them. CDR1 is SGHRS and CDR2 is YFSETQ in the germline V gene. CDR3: CASSLVLSTDTQYF. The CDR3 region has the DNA TGCGCCAGCAGCTTGGTACTCAGCACAGATACGCAGTATTTT.

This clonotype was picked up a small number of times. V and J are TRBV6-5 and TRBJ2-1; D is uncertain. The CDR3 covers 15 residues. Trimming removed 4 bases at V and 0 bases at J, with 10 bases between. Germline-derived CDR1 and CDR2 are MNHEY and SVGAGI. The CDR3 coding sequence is TGTGCCAGCAGTTCTGGCGTCAACTCCTACAATGAGCAGTTCTTC. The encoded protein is CASSSGVNSYNEQFF.

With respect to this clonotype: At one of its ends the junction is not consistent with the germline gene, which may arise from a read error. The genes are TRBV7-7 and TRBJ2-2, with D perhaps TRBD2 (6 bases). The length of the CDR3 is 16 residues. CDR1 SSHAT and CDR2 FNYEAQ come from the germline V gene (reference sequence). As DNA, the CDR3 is TGTGCTAGCAGCTTAGAGGCGGGGCCGAACACCGGGGAGCTGTTTTTT. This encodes CASSLEAGPNTGELFF. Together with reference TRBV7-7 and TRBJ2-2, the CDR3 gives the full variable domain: GAGVSQSPRYKVTKRGQDVTLRCDPISSHATLYWYQQALGQGPEFLTYFNYEAQPDKSGLPSDRFSAERPEGSISTLTIQRTEQRDSAMYRCASSLEAGPNTGELFFGEGSRLTVL.